A single T cell receptor (beta chain) is shown here with its context. Its antigen is undetermined. The data are from a study of cytomegalovirus exposure and HLA in healthy donors. Researchers ran the PCR with 60 Vbeta and 13 Jbeta primers. Sequenced by immunoSEQ multiplex PCR; TCRdb stores in-frame clones only, minus some. The sample records about 100,000 clones, about 80% being singletons. Study-level findings and limits: Prediction of most subjects' HLA-A and HLA-B alleles by TCR beta sequences was reportedly accurate. In a later analysis, compared with equally common non-associated chains, HLA-associated beta chains were more expanded. Most likely, a cluster of highly shared sequence variants arose as a sequencing artifact. Within an earlier analysis, most TCR beta V segments proved productive either about 87% or about 30% of the time.

This CDR3 has 15 residues. Trimming left V 2 bases short and J 5 bases short, with 16 bases between. CDR1 KGHSH and CDR2 LQKENI come from the germline V gene. Sequencing used PBMCs. The clonotype was recovered from a man aged 35 to 55 in good health and CMV-seronegative. This chain links TRBV18 with TRBJ2-7, with a tentative D call TRBD1 (6 bases). Here the CDR3 DNA reads TGTGCCAGCTCACCAAGGTCGCAGGGGAGCGACGAGCAGTACTTC. This sequence encodes CASSPRSQGSDEQYF.